This T cell receptor (beta chain) came from a study of OX40 agonist ivuxolimab in advanced cancers. Trimming took 4 bases from V and 4 from J, leaving 16 bases between them. The germline gives CDR1 SGHVS, CDR2 FNYEAQ. The CDR3 consists of 15 residues. The data were produced by immunoSEQ multiplex PCR, yet TCRdb's version contains in-frame clones alone and is incomplete. The sample has fewer than 25,000 clones, around 73% seen once. The TCR was taken from an adult with an advanced solid tumor such as melanoma, head and neck, liver or kidney cancer. This specimen was CD4+ or CD8+ T cells sorted from blood, taken in a trial of the OX40 agonist ivuxolimab. This chain links TRBV7-6 with TRBJ1-1; D gene uncertain. The CDR3 region has the DNA TGTGCCAGCAGCTCCCAACCGAGCTCGGGCACTGAAGCTTTCTTT. The encoded protein is CASSSQPSSGTEAFF.